The 16 T cell receptor beta chains listed next were all sequenced from one sample in a study of T-cell memory formation after mild COVID-19. In TCRdb, the 5' RACE reads were re-called with MiXCR into one record per CDR3 protein. The repertoire holds about 250,000 distinct CDR3 sequences, with 16% as singletons. Sequences were obtained from PBMCs or a T cell subset sorted from them (not recorded which). The receptors derive from a man aged 18 to 29 who had mild COVID-19 (a few samples of this study predate the infection). Cell type and time point are not known.

This clonotype was seen a handful of times. The chain carries TRBV19 and TRBJ2-5, with D maybe TRBD2 (7 bases). The CDR3 consists of 12 residues. V lost 6 bases and J lost 5, with 10 bases in between. CDR1 is LNHDA, CDR2 SQIVND, per germline (reference sequence). The CDR3 region is CASRGGAETQYF. The DNA of the CDR3 is TGTGCCAGTAGGGGGGGGGCGGAGACCCAGTACTTC.

The chain has TRBV7-2 and TRBJ2-7; 7 bases fit TRBD1. The CDR3 is made up of 14 amino acids. J lost 3 bases, V lost 3 bases, and 5 bases had no gene match. Germline loops: CDR1 SGHTA, CDR2 FQGNSA. The CDR3, as DNA: TGTGCCAGCAGCTTCCTGCCAGGGGGCTACGAGCAGTACGTC. This encodes CASSFLPGGYEQYV.

The chain uses TRBV2 and TRBJ2-2; possibly TRBD1 or TRBD2 for D (5 bases each). The CDR3 consists of 14 residues. V lost 6 bases and J 2 bases, leaving 10 bases between the germline ends. From germline, CDR1 is SNHLY and CDR2 FYNNEI. The CDR3, as DNA: TGTGCCAGCAGGGGGACGGACAACACCGGGGAGCTGTTTTTT. It specifies CASRGTDNTGELFF. The whole variable domain, filled in from reference TRBV2 and TRBJ2-2, reads EPEVTQTPSHQVTQMGQEVILRCVPISNHLYFYWYRQILGQKVEFLVSFYNNEISEKSEIFDDQFSVERPDGSNFTLKIRSTKLEDSAMYFCASRGTDNTGELFFGEGSRLTVL.

This clonotype was counted between two and nine times. V gene TRBV5-4 combines with J gene TRBJ2-1; a possible D gene is TRBD1 (5 bases). This CDR3 contains 15 residues. V lost 4 bases and J 9 bases, leaving 20 bases between the germline ends. CDR1 and CDR2 from the germline V gene are SGHNT and YYREEE (reference sequence). The CDR3: CASSLGSGSRSEQFF. The CDR3 bases are TGTGCCAGCAGCCTAGGGTCAGGGTCCCGGTCTGAGCAGTTCTTC.

The table lists this clonotype with a few counts. J is TRBJ2-5 and V is TRBV24-1; D is tentatively TRBD1 or TRBD2 (6 bases each). Per germline, CDR1 KGHDR and CDR2 SFDVKD. Trimming stripped 5 bases from V and 6 bases from J, with 15 bases between. The CDR3 loop spans 14 amino acids. CDR3 residues: CATSAPEGGKTQYF. In DNA, the CDR3 is TGTGCCACCAGTGCCCCGGAGGGGGGAAAGACCCAGTACTTC.

This clonotype was seen a few times. The V gene is TRBV18, the J gene TRBJ1-4; D not certain. The CDR3 runs to 16 residues. Germline V gene sequence: CDR1 KGHSH, CDR2 LQKENI. The ends were cut back, 2 bases at V and 4 bases at J, with 14 bases in the middle. The chain's CDR3 is CASSPNDQVGNEKLFF. CDR3 nucleotides: TGTGCCAGCTCACCAAACGATCAAGTCGGTAATGAAAAACTGTTTTTT.

The sample holds many counts of this clonotype. The chain employs TRBV5-1 and TRBJ1-2; no reliable D call. In germline, CDR1 is SGHRS, CDR2 YFSETQ. V shed 4 bases and J shed 6 bases, with 16 bases lying between them. This CDR3 comprises 14 residues. CDR3 in DNA: TGCGCCAGCAGCATAGAATTGACAAAACATGGCTACACCTTC. Its protein product is CASSIELTKHGYTF.

V gene TRBV7-2 combines with J gene TRBJ2-7, with 7 bases fitting TRBD2. Germline CDR1 is SGHTA and CDR2 is FQGNSA. The CDR3 is made up of 14 amino acids. The CDR3 bases are TGTGCCAGCAGCCTAGCGGCGGGGGACTACGAGCAGTACGTC. As protein: CASSLAAGDYEQYV.

This clonotype has just a few counts. J is TRBJ1-5 and V is TRBV20-1; D remains ambiguous. Germline lookup yields CDR1 DFQATT and CDR2 SNEGSKA (reference sequence). CDR3 length: 14 amino acids. The V end was cut by 0 bases, the J end by 7 bases, with 13 bases between. This chain's CDR3 is CSARDDKGWQPQHF. The CDR3 DNA sequence: TGCAGTGCTAGAGATGATAAGGGCTGGCAGCCCCAGCATTTT.

This clonotype came up a few times. The chain joins TRBV7-9 to TRBJ1-1, with no clear D. Germline V CDR1 and CDR2: SEHNR, FQNEAQ (reference sequence). The V end was cut by 1 base, the J end by 7 bases, with 10 bases between. This CDR3 region has 13 residues. The CDR3 spells CASSLGSVNEAFF. CDR3 nucleotide sequence: TGTGCCAGCAGCTTAGGATCGGTTAATGAAGCTTTCTTT.

This clonotype was seen a handful of times. The V and J genes are TRBV12-3 or TRBV12-4 and TRBJ1-1; D is possibly TRBD1 (6 bases). This CDR3 has 18 amino acids. Trimming removed 2 bases from V and 3 bases from J, with 22 bases in between. CDR3 DNA sequence: TGTGCCAGCAGTTTACGCCGGCGGTACGGGACACGCTACACTGAAGCTTTCTTT. It encodes CASSLRRRYGTRYTEAFF.

The CDR3 loop is CASSSSGTGIRAFF. The DNA of the CDR3 is TGTGCCAGCAGCTCCTCCGGGACAGGTATAAGGGCTTTCTTT. This chain connects TRBV7-8 to TRBJ1-1; 8 bases align to TRBD1. From germline, CDR1 is SGHVS and CDR2 FQNEAQ. The CDR3 contains 14 residues. Trimming took 4 bases from V and 11 from J; bases not matched to a gene: 12.

This chain links TRBV4-3 with TRBJ2-7; the match to TRBD1 covers 8 bases. After removal of 0 bases from V and 3 bases from J, the junction contained 4 bases not matched to a gene. Germline CDR1 is LGHNA and CDR2 is YSLEER. This CDR3 contains 15 residues. Written as DNA, the CDR3 is TGCGCCAGCAGCCAAGAGGACAGGGCGATCTACGAGCAGTACTTC. This gives the protein CASSQEDRAIYEQYF.

The CDR3 DNA sequence: TGTGCCAGTAGACGTCAGGGGGCACCGAACACTGAAGCTTTCTTT. This translates into CASRRQGAPNTEAFF. The chain combines TRBV19 with TRBJ1-1; 8 bases fit TRBD1. The CDR3 covers 15 residues. Looked up from germline, CDR1 is LNHDA and CDR2 is SQIVND (reference sequence). Trimming removed 6 bases from V and 1 base from J; junction bases left unmatched: 7.

This clonotype has just a few counts. CDR3 DNA: TGTGCCAGCTCACCCCCCCTAGGTTTCGGGACAGGGGACTACACTGAAGCTTTCTTT. Its protein is CASSPPLGFGTGDYTEAFF. V is TRBV18 and J is TRBJ1-1, with 10 positions matching TRBD1. Trimming cost V 3 bases and J 3 bases; bases outside gene matches: 16. The V gene's germline CDR1 is KGHSH and CDR2 LQKENI. This CDR3 contains 19 residues.

This sequence joins TRBV28 and TRBJ1-1; D possibly corresponds to TRBD1 (5 bases). Germline loops: CDR1 MDHEN, CDR2 SYDVKM. Trimming stripped 5 bases from V and 7 bases from J, with 14 bases between. The CDR3 totals 13 residues. The chain's CDR3 is CASSLVQGNEAFF. The CDR3 coding sequence is TGTGCCAGCAGTCTTGTGCAGGGAAATGAAGCTTTCTTT. The full variable domain, with the rest looked up from reference TRBV28 and TRBJ1-1, is DVKVTQSSRYLVKRTGEKVFLECVQDMDHENMFWYRQDPGLGLRLIYFSYDVKMKEKGDIPEGYSVSREKKERFSLILESASTNQTSMYLCASSLVQGNEAFFGQGTRLTVV.